This T cell receptor beta chain originates from a study of regulatory T cells in long-lasting Graves disease. General study results and limits: Preferential use of TRBV28, TRBJ1-2 and TRBJ2-5 was seen in persistent disease. Newly diagnosed patients had higher TCR diversity than persistent Graves' patients did.

This clonotype turned up a few times. Its antigen remains unidentified. Germline CDR1 reads MDHEN; CDR2 reads SYDVKM. CDR3 length equals 15 residues. V was shortened by 6 bases and J by 2 bases, with 16 bases between the two germline ends. Construction of TCR beta libraries relied on iRepertoire HTBI primers and on Arm-PCR targeting CDR3 regions. Authors' data handling: Samples collectively showed some 60 TRBV and 14 TRBJ segments. TCRdb analysed the multiplex PCR reads with MiXCR anew, one entry per CDR3 protein. For this entry, the V and J calls and clone size follow TCRdb and not the study's own pipeline. The sample has around 420,000 distinct CDR3 sequences; around 15% are singletons. Time point noted: newly diagnosed GD, antithyroid drugs for less than 3 months. PBMCs provided the RNA from which the TCR library was made.

The material was peripheral blood mononuclear cells (PBMCs), obtained at new diagnosis, from a patient treated with antithyroid drugs. The chain joins TRBV28 to TRBJ2-5, with D tentatively TRBD2 (6 bases). This clonotype originated in a female donor with Graves disease. CDR3 DNA sequence: TGTGCCAGCAGCCAGGCAGGCGGGGTACAAGAGACCCAGTACTTC. It encodes CASSQAGGVQETQYF.